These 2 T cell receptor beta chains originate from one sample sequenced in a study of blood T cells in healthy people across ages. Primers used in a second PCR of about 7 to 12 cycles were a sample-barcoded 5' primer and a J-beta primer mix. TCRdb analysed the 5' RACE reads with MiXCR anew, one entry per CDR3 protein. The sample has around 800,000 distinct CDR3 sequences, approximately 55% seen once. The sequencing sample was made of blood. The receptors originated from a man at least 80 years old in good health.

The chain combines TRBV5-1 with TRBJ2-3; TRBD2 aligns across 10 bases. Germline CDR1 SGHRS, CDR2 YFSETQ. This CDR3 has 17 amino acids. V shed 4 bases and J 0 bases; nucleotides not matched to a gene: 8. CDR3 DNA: TGCGCCAGCAGCCCCTTAGCGGGAGGCCCTAGCACAGATACGCAGTATTTT. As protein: CASSPLAGGPSTDTQYF.

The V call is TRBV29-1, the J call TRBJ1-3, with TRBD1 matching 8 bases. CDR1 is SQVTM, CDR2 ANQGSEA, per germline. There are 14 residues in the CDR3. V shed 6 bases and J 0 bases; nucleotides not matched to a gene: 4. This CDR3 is CSVGTGVSGNTIYF. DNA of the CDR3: TGCAGCGTCGGGACAGGCGTCTCTGGAAACACCATATATTTT. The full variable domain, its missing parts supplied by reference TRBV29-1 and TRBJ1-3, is SAVISQKPSRDICQRGTSLTIQCQVDSQVTMMFWYRQQPGQSLTLIATANQGSEATYESGFVIDKFPISRPNLTFSTLTVSNMSPEDSSIYLCSVGTGVSGNTIYFGEGSWLTVV.